What follows describes a single TCR beta chain. Its antigen is still unknown. The data stem from a study of Graves' ophthalmopathy and Graves' hyperthyroidism. Across the study: Peripheral blood was gathered at first diagnosis, ahead of any treatment whatsoever.

The starting material, about 9.5 ml of fresh peripheral blood, provided the PBMCs. The CDR3 has 16 amino acids. Germline V gives CDR1 SNHLY, CDR2 FYNNEI. Trimming pared 1 base from V and 2 bases from J, leaving 15 bases between. RNA transcripts served as template for amplifying TCR beta CDR3 sequences. HTBI-primed first-round RT-PCR preceded second-round multiplex PCR. TCRdb called the multiplex PCR reads again in MiXCR, with one record for every CDR3 protein. The sample records roughly 160,000 distinct CDR3 sequences, 35% to 45% being singletons. Overall study results and limits: In blood appeared most of the expanded thyroid clonotypes whose frequency exceeded 0.001.

This sequence was found in a man between 25 and 39 years old with Graves' ophthalmopathy. The specimen sequenced was peripheral blood. The chain joins TRBV2 to TRBJ2-7, with D unclear. The CDR3 DNA is TGTGCCAGCAGTGAAGTAGGAGTGGCGGTTCCCTACGAGCAGTACTTC. This translates into CASSEVGVAVPYEQYF.